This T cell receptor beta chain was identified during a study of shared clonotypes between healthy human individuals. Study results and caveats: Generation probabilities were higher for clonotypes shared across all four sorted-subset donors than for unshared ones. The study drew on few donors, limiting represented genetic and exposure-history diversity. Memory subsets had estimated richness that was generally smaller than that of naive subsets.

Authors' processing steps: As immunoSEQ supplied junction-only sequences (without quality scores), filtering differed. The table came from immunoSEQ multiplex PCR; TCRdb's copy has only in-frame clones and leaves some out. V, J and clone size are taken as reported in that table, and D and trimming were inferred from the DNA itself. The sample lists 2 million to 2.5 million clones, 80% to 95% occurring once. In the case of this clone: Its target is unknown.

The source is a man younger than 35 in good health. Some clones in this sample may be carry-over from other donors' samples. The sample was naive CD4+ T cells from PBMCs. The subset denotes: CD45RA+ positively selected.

The CDR3 nucleotides are TGTGCCAGTCTTCCTCCCGGAGGGTTCAATGAGCAGTTCTTC. Encoded protein: CASLPPGGFNEQFF. V is TRBV28 and J is TRBJ2-1; TRBD2 is a possible D gene (6 bases). This CDR3 comprises 14 residues. The V and J ends lost 9 bases and 6 bases respectively, with 18 bases between them. Germline V lookup: CDR1 MDHEN, CDR2 SYDVKM.